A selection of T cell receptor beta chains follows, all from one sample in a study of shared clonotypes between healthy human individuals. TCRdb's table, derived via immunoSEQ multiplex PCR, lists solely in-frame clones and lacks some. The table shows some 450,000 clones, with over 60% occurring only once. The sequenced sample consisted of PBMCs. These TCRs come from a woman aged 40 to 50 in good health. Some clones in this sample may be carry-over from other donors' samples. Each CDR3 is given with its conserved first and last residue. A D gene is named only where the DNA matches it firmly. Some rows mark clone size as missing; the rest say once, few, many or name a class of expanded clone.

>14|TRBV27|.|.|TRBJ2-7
CASSPWEKHIEQYF
TGTGCCAGCAGTCCCTGGGAAAAACATATCGAGCAGTACTTC
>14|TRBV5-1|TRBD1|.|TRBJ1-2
CASSLTGTGNGYTF
TGCGCCAGCAGCCTGACCGGGACAGGGAATGGCTACACCTTC
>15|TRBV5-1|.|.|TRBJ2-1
CAGSSAQGGYNEQFF
TGCGCCGGCAGCAGTGCGCAGGGGGGCTACAATGAGCAGTTCTTC
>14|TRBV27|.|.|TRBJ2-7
CASSLRDGFYEQYF
TGTGCCAGCAGTTTACGGGACGGATTCTACGAGCAGTACTTC
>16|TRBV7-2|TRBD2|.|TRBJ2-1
CASSLPGLAGVVEQFF
TGTGCCAGCAGCCTCCCGGGGCTAGCGGGAGTTGTGGAGCAGTTCTTC
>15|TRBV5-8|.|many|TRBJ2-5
CASSYSGSSGETQYF
TGTGCCAGCAGCTACTCAGGTTCCAGCGGGGAGACCCAGTACTTC
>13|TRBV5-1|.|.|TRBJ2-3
CASSLEGSNTQYF
TGCGCCAGCAGCTTGGAAGGTAGTAATACGCAGTATTTT
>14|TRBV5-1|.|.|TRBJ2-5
CASSLAGGEETQYF
TGCGCCAGCAGCTTGGCAGGGGGGGAAGAGACCCAGTACTTC
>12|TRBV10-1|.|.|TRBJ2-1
CASTSSDNEQFF
TGCGCCAGCACATCTAGCGACAATGAGCAGTTCTTC
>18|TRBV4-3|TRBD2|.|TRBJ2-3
CASSQDRGSAGVRDTQYF
TGCGCCAGCAGCCAAGATAGGGGTTCTGCGGGAGTAAGAGATACGCAGTATTTT
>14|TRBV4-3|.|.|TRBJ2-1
CASSQAGTYNEQFF
TGCGCCAGCAGCCAAGCAGGGACCTACAATGAGCAGTTCTTC
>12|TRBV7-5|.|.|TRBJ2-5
CASSLAIETQYF
TGTGCCAGCAGCTTAGCGATCGAGACCCAGTACTTC
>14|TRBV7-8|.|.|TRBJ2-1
CASSIGESYNEQFF
TGTGCCAGCAGCATCGGCGAGTCATACAATGAGCAGTTCTTC
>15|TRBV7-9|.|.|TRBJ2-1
CAGSLVPEAYNERFF
TGTGCCGGCAGCTTAGTTCCAGAGGCCTACAATGAGCGGTTCTTC
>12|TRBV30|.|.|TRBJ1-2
CAWTGFSYGYTF
TGTGCCTGGACAGGGTTTTCCTATGGCTACACCTTC
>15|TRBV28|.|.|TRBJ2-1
CASTNIDGSWNEQFF
TGTGCCAGCACCAATATCGACGGGAGTTGGAATGAGCAGTTCTTC
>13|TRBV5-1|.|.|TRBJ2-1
CASSFTPYNEQFF
TGCGCCAGCAGCTTCACGCCTTACAATGAGCAGTTCTTC
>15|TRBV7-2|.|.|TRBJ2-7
CASSLGGVFAYEQYF
TGTGCCAGCAGCTTAGGGGGCGTTTTCGCCTACGAGCAGTACTTC
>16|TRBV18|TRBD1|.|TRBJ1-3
CASSPRTGRSGNTIYF
TGTGCCAGCTCACCTAGGACAGGGCGCTCTGGAAACACCATATATTTT
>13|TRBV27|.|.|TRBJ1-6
CVSGQAANSPLHF
TGTGTATCCGGGCAGGCGGCGAATTCACCCCTCCACTTT